Detailed here is one T cell receptor beta chain. Between the trimmed V and J ends, which lost 1 base and 8 bases, there was a span of 14 bases. Germline-derived CDR1 and CDR2 are LGHNA and YSLEER. This CDR3 region has 15 residues. This sample was included in a study of blood T cell repertoires in COVID-19. At the level of the study: COVID-19 samples, acute and convalescent, were from the United States, Italy and Spain.

TCRdb's copy holds only in-frame clones and misses some; the assay was immunoSEQ multiplex PCR. The top ten hold about 1.6% of the sample, which has roughly 300,000 clones, about 87% seen once. This rearrangement joins TRBV4-3 to TRBJ1-4; possibly TRBD1 for D (6 bases). Sequences were obtained from peripheral blood. The sequence came from a woman in her 40s who had recovered from COVID-19. The CDR3 is CASSQVFRGWEKLFF. The DNA of the CDR3 is TGCGCCAGCAGCCAAGTCTTCAGGGGATGGGAAAAACTGTTTTTT.